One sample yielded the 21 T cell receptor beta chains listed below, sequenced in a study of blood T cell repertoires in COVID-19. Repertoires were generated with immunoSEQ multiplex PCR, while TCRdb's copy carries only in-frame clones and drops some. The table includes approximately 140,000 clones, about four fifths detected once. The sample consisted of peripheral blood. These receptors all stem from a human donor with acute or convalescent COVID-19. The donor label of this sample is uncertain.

In DNA, the CDR3 is TGTGCCAGCAGTTACTGGACGATGGGGATCGGGGACATTCAGTACTTC. Its translation is CASSYWTMGIGDIQYF. V is TRBV6-6 and J is TRBJ2-4; a weak D match, TRBD2 (5 bases). Germline V gene lookup returns CDR1 MNHNY and CDR2 SVGAGI (reference sequence). The CDR3 spans 16 residues. V was shortened by 1 base and J by 8 bases, with 18 bases between the two germline ends.

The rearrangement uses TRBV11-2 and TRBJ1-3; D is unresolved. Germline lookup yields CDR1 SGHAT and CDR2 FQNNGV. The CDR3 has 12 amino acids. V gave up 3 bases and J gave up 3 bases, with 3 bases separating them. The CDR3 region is CASSFLGNTIYF. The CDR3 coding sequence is TGTGCCAGCAGCTTTCTTGGAAACACCATATATTTT. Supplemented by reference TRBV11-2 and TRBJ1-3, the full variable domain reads EAGVAQSPRYKIIEKRQSVAFWCNPISGHATLYWYQQILGQGPKLLIQFQNNGVVDDSQLPKDRFSAERLKGVDSTLKIQPAKLEDSAVYLCASSFLGNTIYFGEGSWLTVV.

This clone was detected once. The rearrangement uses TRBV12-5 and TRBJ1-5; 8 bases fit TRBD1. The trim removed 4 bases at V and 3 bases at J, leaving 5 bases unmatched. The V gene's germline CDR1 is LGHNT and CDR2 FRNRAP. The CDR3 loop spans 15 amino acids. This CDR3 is CASGSDREYNQPQHF. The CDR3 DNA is TGTGCTAGTGGTTCGGACAGGGAATACAATCAGCCCCAGCATTTT.

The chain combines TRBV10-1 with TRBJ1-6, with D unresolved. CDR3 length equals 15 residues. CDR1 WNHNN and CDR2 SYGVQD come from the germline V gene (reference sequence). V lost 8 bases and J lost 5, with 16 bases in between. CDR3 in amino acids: CASFRRGNNNSPLHF. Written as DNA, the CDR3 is TGCGCCAGCTTCCGGCGGGGAAATAATAATTCACCCCTCCACTTT.

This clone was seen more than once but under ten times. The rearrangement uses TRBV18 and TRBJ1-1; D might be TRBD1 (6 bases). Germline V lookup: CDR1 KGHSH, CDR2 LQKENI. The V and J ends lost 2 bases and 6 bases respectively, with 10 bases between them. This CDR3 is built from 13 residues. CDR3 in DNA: TGTGCCAGCTCACCAAGGGGGGGATCTGAAGCTTTCTTT. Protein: CASSPRGGSEAFF.

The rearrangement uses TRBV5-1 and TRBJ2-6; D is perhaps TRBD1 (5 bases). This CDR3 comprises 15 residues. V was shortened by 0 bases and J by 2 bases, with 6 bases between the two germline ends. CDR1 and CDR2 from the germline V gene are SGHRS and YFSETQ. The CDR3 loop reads CASSLGGAGANVLTF. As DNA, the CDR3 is TGCGCCAGCAGCTTGGGGGGCGCTGGGGCCAACGTCCTGACTTTC.

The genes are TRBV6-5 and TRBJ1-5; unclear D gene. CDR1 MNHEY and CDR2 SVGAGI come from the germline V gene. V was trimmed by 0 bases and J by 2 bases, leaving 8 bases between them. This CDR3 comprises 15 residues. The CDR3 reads CASSYSYQGNQPQHF. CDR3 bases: TGTGCCAGCAGTTACTCGTACCAGGGCAATCAGCCCCAGCATTTT.

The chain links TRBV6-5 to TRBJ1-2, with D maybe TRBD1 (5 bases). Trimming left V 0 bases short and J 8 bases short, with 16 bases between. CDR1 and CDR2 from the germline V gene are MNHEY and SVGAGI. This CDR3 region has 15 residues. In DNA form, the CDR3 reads TGTGCCAGCAGTTACTCAGGGGATAATCGATGGGGCTACACCTTC. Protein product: CASSYSGDNRWGYTF.

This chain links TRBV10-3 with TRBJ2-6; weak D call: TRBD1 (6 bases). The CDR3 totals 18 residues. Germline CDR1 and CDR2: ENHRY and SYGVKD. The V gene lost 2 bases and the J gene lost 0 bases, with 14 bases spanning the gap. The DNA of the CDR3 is TGTGCCATCAGTGAGCGCCTCGGACAGTTCTCTGGGGCCAACGTCCTGACTTTC. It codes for CAISERLGQFSGANVLTF.

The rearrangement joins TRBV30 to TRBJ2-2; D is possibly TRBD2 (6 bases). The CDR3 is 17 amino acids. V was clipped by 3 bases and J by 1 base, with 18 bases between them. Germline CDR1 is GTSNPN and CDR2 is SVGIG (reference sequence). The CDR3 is CAWSASRAGRNTGELFF. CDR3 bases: TGTGCCTGGAGCGCCTCCCGTGCGGGGCGGAACACCGGGGAGCTGTTTTTT.

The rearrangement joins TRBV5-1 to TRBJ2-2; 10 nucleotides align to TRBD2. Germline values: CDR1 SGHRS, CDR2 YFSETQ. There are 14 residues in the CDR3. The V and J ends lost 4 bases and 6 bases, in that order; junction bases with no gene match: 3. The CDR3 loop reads CASSTGTSAGELFF. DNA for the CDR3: TGCGCCAGCAGCACCGGGACTAGCGCCGGGGAGCTGTTTTTT.

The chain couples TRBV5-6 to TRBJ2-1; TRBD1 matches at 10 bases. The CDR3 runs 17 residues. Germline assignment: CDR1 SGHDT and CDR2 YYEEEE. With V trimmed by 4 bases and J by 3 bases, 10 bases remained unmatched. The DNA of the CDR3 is TGTGCCAGCAGCATAGACAGGGGGCATCGAGGCTACAATGAGCAGTTCTTC. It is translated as CASSIDRGHRGYNEQFF. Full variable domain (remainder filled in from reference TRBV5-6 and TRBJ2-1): DAGVTQSPTHLIKTRGQQVTLRCSPKSGHDTVSWYQQALGQGPQFIFQYYEEEERQRGNFPDRFSGHQFPNYSSELNVNALLLGDSALYLCASSIDRGHRGYNEQFFGPGTRLTVL.

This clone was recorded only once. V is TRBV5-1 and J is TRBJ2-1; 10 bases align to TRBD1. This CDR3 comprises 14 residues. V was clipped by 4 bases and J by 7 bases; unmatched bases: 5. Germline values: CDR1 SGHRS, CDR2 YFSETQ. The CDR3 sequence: CASSPRTGGNEQFF. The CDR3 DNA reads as TGCGCCAGCAGCCCCCGGACAGGGGGAAATGAGCAGTTCTTC.

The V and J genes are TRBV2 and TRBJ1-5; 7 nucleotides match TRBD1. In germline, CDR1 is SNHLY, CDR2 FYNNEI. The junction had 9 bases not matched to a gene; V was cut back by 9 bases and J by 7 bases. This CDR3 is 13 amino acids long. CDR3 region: CASRQGPGQPQHF. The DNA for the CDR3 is TGTGCCAGTAGACAGGGCCCGGGCCAGCCCCAGCATTTT.

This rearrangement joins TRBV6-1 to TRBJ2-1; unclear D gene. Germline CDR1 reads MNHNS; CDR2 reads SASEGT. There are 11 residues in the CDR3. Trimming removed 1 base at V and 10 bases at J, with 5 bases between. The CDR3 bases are TGTGCCAGCAGTGAAGGCCGGGAGCAGTTCTTC. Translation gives CASSEGREQFF.

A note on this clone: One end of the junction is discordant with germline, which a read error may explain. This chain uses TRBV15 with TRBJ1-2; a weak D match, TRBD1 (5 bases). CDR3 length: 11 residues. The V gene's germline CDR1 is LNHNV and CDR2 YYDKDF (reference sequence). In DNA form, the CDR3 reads TGTGCCACCAGCAGAGATGGGGCAGTACGCTTC. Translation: CATSRDGAVRF. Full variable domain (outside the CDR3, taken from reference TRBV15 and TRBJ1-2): DAMVIQNPRYQVTQFGKPVTLSCSQTLNHNVMYWYQQKSSQAPKLLFHYYDKDFNNEADTPDNFQSRRPNTSFCFLDIRSPGLGDTAMYLCATSRDGAVRFGSGTRLTVV.

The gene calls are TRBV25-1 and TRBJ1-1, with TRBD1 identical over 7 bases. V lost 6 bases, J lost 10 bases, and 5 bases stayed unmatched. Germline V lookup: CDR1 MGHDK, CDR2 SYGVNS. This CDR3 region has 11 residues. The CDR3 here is CASSLGGVAFF. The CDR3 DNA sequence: TGTGCCAGCAGCCTAGGGGGCGTAGCTTTCTTT.

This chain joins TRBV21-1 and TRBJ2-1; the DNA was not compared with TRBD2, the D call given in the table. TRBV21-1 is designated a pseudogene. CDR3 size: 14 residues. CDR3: CASSKGVSVNEQFF. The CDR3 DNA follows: TGTGCCAGCAGCAAGGGAGTTAGCGTCAATGAGCAGTTCTTC.

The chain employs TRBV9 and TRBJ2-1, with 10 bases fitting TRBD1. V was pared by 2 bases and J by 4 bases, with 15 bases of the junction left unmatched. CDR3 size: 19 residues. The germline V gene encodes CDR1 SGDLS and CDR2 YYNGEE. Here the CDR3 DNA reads TGTGCCAGCAGCGTCCCCGGGACAGGGGAGTCTGGGGGATACAATGAGCAGTTCTTC. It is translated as CASSVPGTGESGGYNEQFF.

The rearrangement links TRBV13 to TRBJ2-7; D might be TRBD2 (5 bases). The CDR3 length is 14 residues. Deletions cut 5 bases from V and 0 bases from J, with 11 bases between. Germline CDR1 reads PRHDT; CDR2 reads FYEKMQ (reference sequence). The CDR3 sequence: CASSLAGVSYEQYF. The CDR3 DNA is TGTGCCAGCAGCCTAGCCGGGGTCTCCTACGAGCAGTACTTC.

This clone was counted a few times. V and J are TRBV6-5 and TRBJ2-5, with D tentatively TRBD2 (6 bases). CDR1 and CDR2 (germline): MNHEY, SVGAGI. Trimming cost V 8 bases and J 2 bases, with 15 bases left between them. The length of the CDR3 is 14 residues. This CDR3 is CASQNPGGQETQYF. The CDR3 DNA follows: TGTGCCAGCCAGAACCCCGGGGGACAAGAGACCCAGTACTTC.